These T cell receptor beta chains were read from a single sample in a study of control samples from healthy donors and cancer patients. Clones were sequenced by immunoSEQ multiplex PCR, and TCRdb holds only the in-frame ones, with some missing. The profile covers roughly 150,000 clones, with approximately 93% appearing a single time and roughly 6.2% taken by the ten largest. Sequenced input: blood. Receptors were obtained from a man aged 18 to 30 in good health. The conserved cysteine and the conserved F or W are not part of the CDR3 here. A D gene is named only where the DNA matches it firmly.

V,D,CDR3
TRBV19,TRBD1,ASSAGTGPSWTQY
TRBV18,.,ASSPALRGTGELF
TRBV29-1,TRBD2,SVEDLLGPGGYIQY
TRBV24-1,.,ATSELQGYEQY
TRBV4-3,.,ASSQVYDGFVSYEQY
TRBV7-6,.,ASSQVASSYNEQF
TRBV30,.,AWSVGSTGELF
TRBV7-7,.,ASSPGGGPTDTQY
TRBV5-1,TRBD1,ASSSAPRTGRYGYT
TRBV28,.,ASSFSRWETQY
TRBV9,.,ASSVGRGGEKLF
TRBV20-1,.,SASNPVPYEQY
TRBV12-5,.,ASGRDTWGGTQPQH
TRBV5-1,.,ASSPGQRNQPQH
TRBV6-2/TRBV6-3,.,ASSSDRTGGYSNQPQH
TRBV5-1,.,ASSLGDKATNEKLF
TRBV6-1,TRBD1,ASSGGAGQGNEKLF
TRBV13,.,ASNTGEHTEAF
TRBV6-5,TRBD2,ASSRGTSGTYEQY
TRBV10-3,TRBD1,AIRGQGETQPQH
TRBV1,.,TSSHPGRGQAINYGYT
TRBV20-1,.,SATSSDTQY
TRBV6-2/TRBV6-3,.,ASSYDRRQTEAF
TRBV30,TRBD1,AWRSGTGLGEQY
TRBV7-3,.,ASSLTKDRNQNEKLF
TRBV18,.,ASSQTQGSPSYEQY
TRBV11-2,TRBD1,ASSLDSGRGYEQY
TRBV30,TRBD2,AWMGWRLAGSDEQF